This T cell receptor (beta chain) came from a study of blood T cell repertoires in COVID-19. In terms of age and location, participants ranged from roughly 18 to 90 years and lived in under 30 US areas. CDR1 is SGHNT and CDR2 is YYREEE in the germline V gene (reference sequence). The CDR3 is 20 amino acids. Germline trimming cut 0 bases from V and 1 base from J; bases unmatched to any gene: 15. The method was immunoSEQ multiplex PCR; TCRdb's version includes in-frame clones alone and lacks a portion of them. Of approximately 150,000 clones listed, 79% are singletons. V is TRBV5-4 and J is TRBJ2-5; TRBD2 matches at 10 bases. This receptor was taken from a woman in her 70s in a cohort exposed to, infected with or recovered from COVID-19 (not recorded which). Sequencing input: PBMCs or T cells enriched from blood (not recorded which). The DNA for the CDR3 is TGTGCCAGCAGCTTGGGGGTTATGGGGTTACTAGCGGGACGCCAAGAGACCCAGTACTTC. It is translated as CASSLGVMGLLAGRQETQYF.